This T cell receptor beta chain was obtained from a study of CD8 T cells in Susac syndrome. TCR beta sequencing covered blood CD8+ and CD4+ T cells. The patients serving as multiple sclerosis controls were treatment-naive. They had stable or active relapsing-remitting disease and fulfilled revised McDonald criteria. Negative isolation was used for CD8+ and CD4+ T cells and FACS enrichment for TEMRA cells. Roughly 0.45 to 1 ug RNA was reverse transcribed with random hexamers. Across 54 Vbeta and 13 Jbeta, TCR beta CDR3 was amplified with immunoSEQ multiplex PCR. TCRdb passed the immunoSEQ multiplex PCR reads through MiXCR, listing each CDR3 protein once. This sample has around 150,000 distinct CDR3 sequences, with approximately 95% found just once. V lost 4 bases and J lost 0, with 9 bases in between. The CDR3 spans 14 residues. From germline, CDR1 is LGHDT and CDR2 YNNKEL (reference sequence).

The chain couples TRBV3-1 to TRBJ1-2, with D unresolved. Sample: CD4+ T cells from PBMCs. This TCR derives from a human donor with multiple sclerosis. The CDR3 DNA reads TGTGCCAGCAGCCGATACGTAGCTAACTATGGCTACACCTTC. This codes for CASSRYVANYGYTF. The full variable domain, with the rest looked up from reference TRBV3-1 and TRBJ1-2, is DTAVSQTPKYLVTQMGNDKSIKCEQNLGHDTMYWYKQDSKKFLKIMFSYNNKELIINETVPNRFSPKSPDKAHLNLHINSLELGDSAVYFCASSRYVANYGYTFGSGTRLTVV.